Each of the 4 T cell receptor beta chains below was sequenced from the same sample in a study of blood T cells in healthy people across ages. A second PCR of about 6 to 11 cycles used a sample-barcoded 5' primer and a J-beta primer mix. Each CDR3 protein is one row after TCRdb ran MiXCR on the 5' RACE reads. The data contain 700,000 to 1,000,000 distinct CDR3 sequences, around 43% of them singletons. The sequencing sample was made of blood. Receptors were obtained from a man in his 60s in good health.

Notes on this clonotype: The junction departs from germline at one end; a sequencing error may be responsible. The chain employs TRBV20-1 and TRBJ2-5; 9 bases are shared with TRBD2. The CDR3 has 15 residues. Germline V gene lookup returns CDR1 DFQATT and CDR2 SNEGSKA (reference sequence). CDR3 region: CGARAASGASGTQYF. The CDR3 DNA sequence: TGCGGTGCTAGAGCGGCTAGCGGGGCGTCCGGGACCCAGTACTTC.

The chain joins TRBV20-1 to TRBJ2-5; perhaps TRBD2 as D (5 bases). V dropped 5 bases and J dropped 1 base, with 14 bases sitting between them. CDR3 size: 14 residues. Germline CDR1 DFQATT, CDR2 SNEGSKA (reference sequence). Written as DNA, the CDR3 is TGCAGTGCTCAACGTGGTGGGAGCCAAGAGACCCAGTACTTC. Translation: CSAQRGGSQETQYF.

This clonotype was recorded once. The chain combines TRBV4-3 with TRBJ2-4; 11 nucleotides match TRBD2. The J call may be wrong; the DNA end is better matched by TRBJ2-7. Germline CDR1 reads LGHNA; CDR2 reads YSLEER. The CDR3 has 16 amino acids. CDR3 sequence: CASSHWGSGGDSEQYF. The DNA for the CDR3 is TGCGCCAGCAGCCATTGGGGTAGCGGGGGGGACTCCGAGCAGTACTTC.

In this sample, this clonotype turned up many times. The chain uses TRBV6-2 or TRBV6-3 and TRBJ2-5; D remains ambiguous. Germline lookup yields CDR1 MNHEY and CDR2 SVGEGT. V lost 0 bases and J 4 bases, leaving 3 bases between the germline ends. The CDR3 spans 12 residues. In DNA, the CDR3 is TGTGCCAGCAGTTACTCGAGAGAGACCCAGTACTTC. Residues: CASSYSRETQYF.